The entry below gives a single TCR beta chain sequence along with its context. Its antigen remains unidentified. The entry originates in a study of shared clonotypes between healthy human individuals. The study's findings and limits: When compared with the clonotypes that were shared by all four sorted-subset donors, the non-shared clonotypes turned out to have lower generation probabilities. Depth of sequencing was expected to influence donor clonotype sharing.

Original methodology: There were no quality scores in the junction-only immunoSEQ sequences, so filtering differed. Profiled with immunoSEQ multiplex PCR; TCRdb holds only in-frame clones, not every one. V and J calls and clone size come straight from that table; D and trimming were deduced from the DNA. The repertoire holds around 2,000,000 clones, with approximately 95% as singletons. This CDR3 comprises 18 residues. Germline V gene sequence: CDR1 PRHDT, CDR2 FYEKMQ (reference sequence). Deletions cut 2 bases from V and 4 bases from J, with 23 bases between. Naive CD8 cells lacked CD45RO, underwent positive selection for CCR7 and left out terminally differentiated effector memory CD45RA+ cells. Only Caucasian adults living in Nashville, Tennessee served as donors.

The sequencing sample was made of naive CD8+ T cells sorted from blood. The rearrangement uses TRBV13 and TRBJ2-5; either TRBD1 or TRBD2 may supply D (5 bases each). The receptor's source is a young man in good health. The CDR3 nucleotides read TGTGCCAGCAGCTTAAGGTCATTGGGGAGACGGGGCCCAGAGACCCAGTACTTC. Amino acid sequence: CASSLRSLGRRGPETQYF.